This T cell receptor (beta chain) was identified in a study of T cells in localized non-small cell lung cancer (dated by TCRdb to 2020 to 2022). In terms of the full investigation: Comparing tumors with uninvolved tumor-adjacent lungs, the study looked at the T cell repertoires of roughly 250 patients with early-stage NSCLC. Of the NSCLC patients, about 130 were male and approximately 110 were female, and the mean age was approximately 66 years. The cohort consisted of around 250 treatment-naive NSCLC patients whose localized lung tumors had been resected.

What the research found in general, with its limitations: Because multi-region tumor sequencing was not performed, intratumor heterogeneity could not be ruled out. Of the top 100 tumor clones, a median of approximately 60 were detected in paired uninvolved adjacent lung; 28 were also among that lung's top 100. Uninvolved tumor-adjacent lung showed the highest T cell clonality, higher than tumor, which suggests more focused antigenic responses in the adjacent lung. Longer overall survival was associated with higher blood T cell density, whereas shorter survival was associated with higher adjacent-lung clonality. Because of the exploratory design, TCR variables were selected using unadjusted p-values without false-discovery rate correction.

For this clone: Its antigen is unknown. Base qualities were left out, and no much larger clone turns up one base away.

TCR beta CDR3 regions were sequenced from DNA using the immunoSEQ Assay. In the original analysis: To compute T cell density, TCR beta template counts were normalized to usable DNA, which was estimated by amplifying housekeeping genes. Richness was estimated with the preseqR package, extrapolating to 400,000 templates for PBMC samples and 120,000 templates for tissue samples. Clonality was defined as one minus Pielou's evenness. Tissue-enriched TCRs were identified by differential abundance testing using productive amino-acid clonotypes, minimum total count 5 and alpha 0.1. The Jaccard Index and the Morisita Overlap Index were used to measure repertoire overlap between compartments. GLIPH grouped TCR beta CDR3s together with public tetramer-defined viral CDR3s, and a viral motif had to include at least three viral sequences and show V-gene enrichment. TCRdb obtained this table from immuneACCESS and retained in-frame rearrangements with V and J assigned. These tables miss some clones; where compared with another copy, unresolved V genes account for less than half of the shortfall, and the remainder is unexplained. From that table come the V and J calls and clone size; the DNA was used to work out D and trimming. The sample yields 13,000 or so clones; around 83% were counted once. About 61% of the sample goes to the ten largest clones.

At diagnosis, tumor, uninvolved tumor-adjacent lung and peripheral blood were collected and then preserved as a mix of FFPE and fresh-frozen material. For TCR repertoire profiling, the blood samples were analyzed as peripheral blood mononuclear cells. The sequence came from a male donor at least 60 years old with stage III lung adenocarcinoma. The material was peripheral blood, obtained before any cancer treatment.

The CDR3: CASSPNSGGYTF. The nucleotide sequence reads TGTGCCAGCTCACCTAATTCAGGTGGCTACACCTTC. This chain is built from TRBV18 and TRBJ1-2; no D segment can be confidently identified. At the junction V is shortened by 3 bases and J by 7 bases, with 9 bases in between. Looking up the germline V gene yields CDR1 KGHSH and CDR2 LQKENI. Including cysteine and phenylalanine, the CDR3 has 12 amino acids. Of the read, only the CDR3 DNA is kept; its 36 bases are in frame from base 1.